Given below is one T cell receptor beta chain in context. TCRdb keeps only in-frame clones here, not all; method: immunoSEQ multiplex PCR. In the table there are under 200,000 clones, over 80% of which are singletons. These data originate in a study of blood T cell repertoires in COVID-19. Trimming removed 6 bases from V and 5 bases from J; junction bases left unmatched: 13. Germline V gives CDR1 LGHDT, CDR2 YNNKEL (reference sequence). The CDR3 loop spans 15 amino acids. Participants had their cohort set by participant-reported clinical history. Resolution of symptoms, clearance, or two negative PCRs was present in recovered Cohort 3 donors.

This clonotype was obtained from a woman aged 60-75 years who had recovered from COVID-19. Sequencing input: PBMCs or T cells enriched from blood (not recorded which). The chain has TRBV3-1 (or the pseudogene TRBV3-2) and TRBJ2-7, with TRBD2 matching over 7 bases. DNA of the CDR3: TGTGCCAGCAGGTACCCTAGCGGACTCTTGAACGAGCAGTACTTC. It translates to CASRYPSGLLNEQYF.